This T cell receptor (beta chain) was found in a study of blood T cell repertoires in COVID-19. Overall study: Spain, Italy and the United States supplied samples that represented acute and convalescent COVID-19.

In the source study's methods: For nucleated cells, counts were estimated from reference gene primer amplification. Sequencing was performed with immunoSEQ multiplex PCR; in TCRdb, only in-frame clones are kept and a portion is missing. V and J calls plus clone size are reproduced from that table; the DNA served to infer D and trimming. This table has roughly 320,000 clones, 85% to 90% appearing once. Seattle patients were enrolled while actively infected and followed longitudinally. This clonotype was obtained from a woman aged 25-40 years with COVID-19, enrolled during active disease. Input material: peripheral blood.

CDR3 bases: TGTGCCAGCAGCGGAACAGGGGGCGAGGATGGCTACACCTTC. This encodes CASSGTGGEDGYTF. The V and J genes are TRBV13 and TRBJ1-2; 9 bases map to TRBD1. Looked up from germline, CDR1 is PRHDT and CDR2 is FYEKMQ (reference sequence). The CDR3 spans 14 residues. The junction had 7 bases not matched to a gene; V was cut back by 5 bases and J by 6 bases.